This record covers a single T cell receptor (beta chain). Its matching antigen is unknown. The record originates from a study of cytomegalovirus exposure and HLA in healthy donors. Overall study results and limits: In a later analysis, several top co-occurrence clusters appeared linked to parvovirus B19, influenza, CMV and Epstein-Barr virus.

60 Vbeta and 13 Jbeta primers were used in PCR. Per the original methods: A later analysis tallied 65 million to 85 million unique TCR beta chains, approximately 11 million of them shared. Data came from immunoSEQ multiplex PCR; TCRdb stores just in-frame clones and leaves some out. V, J and clone size are taken as reported in that table, and D and trimming were inferred from the DNA itself. The sample has 100,000 or so clones, about 76% seen once. Germline V gives CDR1 SGHAT, CDR2 FQDESV (reference sequence). Trimming cost V 5 bases and J 0 bases, with 10 bases left between them. This CDR3 region has 14 residues.

Sequenced sample: PBMCs. The clonotype comes from a woman aged 40 to 55 in good health and CMV-seropositive. The V and J genes are TRBV11-1 and TRBJ1-1; D is uncertain. CDR3 nucleotide sequence: TGTGCCAGCAGCCCCTCTCTTATGAACACTGAAGCTTTCTTT. Translated: CASSPSLMNTEAFF.